This TCR beta chain was found in a study of blood T cell repertoires in COVID-19. Trimming pared 3 bases from V and 11 bases from J, leaving 11 bases between. The CDR3 covers 13 residues. Per germline, CDR1 MDHEN and CDR2 SYDVKM. This table comes from immunoSEQ multiplex PCR, and its TCRdb copy is limited to in-frame clones, with some not included. The table shows about 200,000 clones, with 86% occurring only once. The chain recombines TRBV28 with TRBJ1-6; unclear D gene. The receptor comes from a man aged 40-49 years with acute COVID-19. The specimen was PBMCs or T cells enriched from blood (not recorded which). CDR3 sequence reads: CASSLSKLTPLHF. CDR3 nucleotide sequence: TGTGCCAGCAGTTTGTCAAAGCTGACACCCCTCCACTTT.